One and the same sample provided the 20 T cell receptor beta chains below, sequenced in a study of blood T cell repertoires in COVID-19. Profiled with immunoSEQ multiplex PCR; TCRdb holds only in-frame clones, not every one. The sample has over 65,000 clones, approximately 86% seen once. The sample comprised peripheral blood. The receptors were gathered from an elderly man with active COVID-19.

The CDR3 reads CASSLQGSEAFF. CDR3 DNA sequence: TGTGCCAGCAGTTTACAGGGGTCTGAAGCTTTCTTT. The chain is built from TRBV7-2 and TRBJ1-1; 7 nucleotides line up with TRBD1. The CDR3 loop spans 12 amino acids. Germline-derived CDR1 and CDR2 are SGHTA and FQGNSA. V lost 6 bases and J lost 6; bases outside the gene matches: 4.

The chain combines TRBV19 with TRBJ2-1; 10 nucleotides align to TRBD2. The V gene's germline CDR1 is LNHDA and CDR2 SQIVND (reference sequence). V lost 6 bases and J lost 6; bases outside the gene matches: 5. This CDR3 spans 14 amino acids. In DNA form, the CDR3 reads TGTGCCAGTAGCCTAGCGGGGGTACTCAATGAGCAGTTCTTC. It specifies CASSLAGVLNEQFF.

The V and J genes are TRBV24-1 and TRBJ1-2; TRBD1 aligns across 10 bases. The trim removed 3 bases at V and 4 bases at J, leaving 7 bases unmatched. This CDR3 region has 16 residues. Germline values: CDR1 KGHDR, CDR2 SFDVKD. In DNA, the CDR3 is TGTGCCACCAGTGATCCTGGACAGGGGGGGGCCTATGGCTACACCTTC. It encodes CATSDPGQGGAYGYTF.

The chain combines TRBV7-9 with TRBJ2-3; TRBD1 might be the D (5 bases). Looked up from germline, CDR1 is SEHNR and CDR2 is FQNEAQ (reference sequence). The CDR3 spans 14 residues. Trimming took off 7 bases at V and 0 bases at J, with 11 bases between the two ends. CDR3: CASTRDSSTDTQYF. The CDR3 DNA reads TGTGCCAGCACCCGCGACAGTAGCACAGATACGCAGTATTTT.

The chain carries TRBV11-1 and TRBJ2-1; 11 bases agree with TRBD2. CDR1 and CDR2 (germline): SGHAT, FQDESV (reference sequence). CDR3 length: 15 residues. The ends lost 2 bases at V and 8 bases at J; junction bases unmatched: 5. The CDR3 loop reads CASSLLTSGKDEQFF. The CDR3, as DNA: TGTGCCAGCAGCTTATTGACTAGCGGGAAGGATGAGCAGTTCTTC. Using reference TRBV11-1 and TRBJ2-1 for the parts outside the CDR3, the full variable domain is EAEVAQSPRYKITEKSQAVAFWCDPISGHATLYWYRQILGQGPELLVQFQDESVVDDSQLPKDRFSAERLKGVDSTLKIQPAELGDSAMYLCASSLLTSGKDEQFFGPGTRLTVL.

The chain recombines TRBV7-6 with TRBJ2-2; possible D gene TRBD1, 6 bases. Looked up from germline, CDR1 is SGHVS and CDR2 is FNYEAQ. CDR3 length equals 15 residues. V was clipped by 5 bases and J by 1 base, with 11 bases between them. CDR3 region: CASSPGTLNTGELFF. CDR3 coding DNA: TGTGCCAGCAGCCCCGGGACATTGAACACCGGGGAGCTGTTTTTT.

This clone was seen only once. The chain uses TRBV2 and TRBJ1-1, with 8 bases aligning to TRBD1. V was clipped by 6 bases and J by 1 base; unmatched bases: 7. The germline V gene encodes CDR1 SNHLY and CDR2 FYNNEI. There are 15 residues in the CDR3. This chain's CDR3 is CASSRQGAANTEAFF. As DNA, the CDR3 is TGTGCCAGCAGCCGCCAGGGGGCGGCGAACACTGAAGCTTTCTTT.

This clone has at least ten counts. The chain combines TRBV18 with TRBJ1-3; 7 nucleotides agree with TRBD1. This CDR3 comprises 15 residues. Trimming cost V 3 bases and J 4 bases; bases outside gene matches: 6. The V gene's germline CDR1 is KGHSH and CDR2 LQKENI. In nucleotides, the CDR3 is TGTGCCAGCTCACCTCTAGGACAGGCGGGAAACACCATATATTTT. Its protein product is CASSPLGQAGNTIYF.

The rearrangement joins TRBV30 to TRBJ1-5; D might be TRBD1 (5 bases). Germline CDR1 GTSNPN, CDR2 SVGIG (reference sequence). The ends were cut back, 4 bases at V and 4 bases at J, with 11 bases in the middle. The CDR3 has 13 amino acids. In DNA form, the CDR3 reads TGTGCCTGGACATCCCAGGGAAATCAGCCCCAGCATTTT. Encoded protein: CAWTSQGNQPQHF.

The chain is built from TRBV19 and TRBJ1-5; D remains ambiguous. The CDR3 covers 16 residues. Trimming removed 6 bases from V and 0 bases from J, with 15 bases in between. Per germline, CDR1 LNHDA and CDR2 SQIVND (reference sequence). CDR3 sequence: CASSTGSTYSNQPQHF. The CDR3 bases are TGTGCCAGTAGCACGGGGTCGACCTATAGCAATCAGCCCCAGCATTTT.

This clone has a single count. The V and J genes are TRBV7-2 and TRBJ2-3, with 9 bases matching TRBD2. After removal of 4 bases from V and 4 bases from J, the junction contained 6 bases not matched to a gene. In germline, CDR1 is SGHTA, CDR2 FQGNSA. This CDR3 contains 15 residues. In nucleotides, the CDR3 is TGTGCCAGCAGCTCTGGGACTAGCCGTGCAGATACGCAGTATTTT. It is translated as CASSSGTSRADTQYF.

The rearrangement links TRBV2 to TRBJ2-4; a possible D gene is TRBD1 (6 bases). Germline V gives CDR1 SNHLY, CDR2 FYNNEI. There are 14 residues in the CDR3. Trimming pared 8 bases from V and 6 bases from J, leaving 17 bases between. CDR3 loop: CASRGQTVLNIQYF. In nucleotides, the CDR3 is TGTGCCAGCCGAGGACAGACAGTATTAAACATTCAGTACTTC.

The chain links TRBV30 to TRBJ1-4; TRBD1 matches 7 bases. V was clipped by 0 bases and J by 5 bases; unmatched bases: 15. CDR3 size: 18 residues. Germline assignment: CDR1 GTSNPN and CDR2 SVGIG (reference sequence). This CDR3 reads CAWSVGWVAGGKNEKLFF. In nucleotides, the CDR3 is TGTGCCTGGAGTGTAGGGTGGGTGGCAGGGGGAAAAAATGAAAAACTGTTTTTT.

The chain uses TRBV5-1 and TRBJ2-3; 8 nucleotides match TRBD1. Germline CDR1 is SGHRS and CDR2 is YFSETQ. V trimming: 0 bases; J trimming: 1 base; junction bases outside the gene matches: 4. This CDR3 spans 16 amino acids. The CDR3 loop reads CASSLGWGQGTDTQYF. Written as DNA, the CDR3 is TGCGCCAGCAGCTTGGGGTGGGGACAGGGCACAGATACGCAGTATTTT.

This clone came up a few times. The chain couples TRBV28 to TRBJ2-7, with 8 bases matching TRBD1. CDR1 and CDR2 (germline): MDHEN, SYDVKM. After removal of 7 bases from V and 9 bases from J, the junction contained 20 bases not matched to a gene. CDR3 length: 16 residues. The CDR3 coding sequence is TGTGCCAGCACAACCCTTGGGGCAGGGGGCCAAAGCGGGCAGTACTTC. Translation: CASTTLGAGGQSGQYF.

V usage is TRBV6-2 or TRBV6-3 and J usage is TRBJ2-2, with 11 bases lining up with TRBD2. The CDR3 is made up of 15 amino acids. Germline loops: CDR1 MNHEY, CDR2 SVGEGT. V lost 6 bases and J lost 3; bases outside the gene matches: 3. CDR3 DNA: TGTGCCAGCAGCCGACTAGCGGGGTACACCGGGGAGCTGTTTTTT. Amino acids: CASSRLAGYTGELFF.

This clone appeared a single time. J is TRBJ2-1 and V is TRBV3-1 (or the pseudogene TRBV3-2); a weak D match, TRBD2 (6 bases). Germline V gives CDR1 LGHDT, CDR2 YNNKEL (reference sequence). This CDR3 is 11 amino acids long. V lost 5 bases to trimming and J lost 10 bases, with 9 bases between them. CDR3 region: CASSRAGEQFF. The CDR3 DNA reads TGTGCCAGCAGCAGAGCGGGCGAGCAGTTCTTC.

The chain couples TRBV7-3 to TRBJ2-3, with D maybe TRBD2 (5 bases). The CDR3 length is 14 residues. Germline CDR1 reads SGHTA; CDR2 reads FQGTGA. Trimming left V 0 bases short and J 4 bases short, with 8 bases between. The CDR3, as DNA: TGTGCCAGCAGCTTAACGGGCGGGTCAGATACGCAGTATTTT. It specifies CASSLTGGSDTQYF.

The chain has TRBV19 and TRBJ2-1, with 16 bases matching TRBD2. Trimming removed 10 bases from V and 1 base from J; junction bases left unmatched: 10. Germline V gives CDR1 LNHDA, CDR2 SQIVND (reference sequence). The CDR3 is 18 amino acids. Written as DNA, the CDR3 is TGTGCCACCATGTCCGGGACTAGCGGGAGGGGGTCCTACAATGAGCAGTTCTTC. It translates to CATMSGTSGRGSYNEQFF.

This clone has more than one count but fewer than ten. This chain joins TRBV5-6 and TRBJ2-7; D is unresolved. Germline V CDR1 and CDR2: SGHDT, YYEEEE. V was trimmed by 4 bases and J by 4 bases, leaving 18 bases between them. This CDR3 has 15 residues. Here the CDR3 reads CASSPPTSKQYEQYF. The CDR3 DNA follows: TGTGCCAGCAGCCCGCCGACTTCTAAGCAGTACGAGCAGTACTTC. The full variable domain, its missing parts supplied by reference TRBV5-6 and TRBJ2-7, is DAGVTQSPTHLIKTRGQQVTLRCSPKSGHDTVSWYQQALGQGPQFIFQYYEEEERQRGNFPDRFSGHQFPNYSSELNVNALLLGDSALYLCASSPPTSKQYEQYFGPGTRLTVT.